This note documents a single T cell receptor beta chain sequence. This record comes from a study of blood T cell repertoires in COVID-19. Across the whole study: There were acute and convalescent COVID-19 samples, and they came from the United States, Italy and Spain. PBMCs, B-cell-depleted T cells, or T cells were the source of the cDNA or gDNA that made up the material.

V lost 8 bases, J lost 7 bases, and 15 bases stayed unmatched. Per the germline V gene, CDR1 is MNHEY and CDR2 is SVGAGI. The CDR3 length is 15 residues. The assay was immunoSEQ multiplex PCR, and TCRdb's table has in-frame clones only and misses some. The top ten clones hold approximately 15% of a sample with fewer than 300,000 clones, 80% to 85% of them seen once. The chain couples TRBV6-5 to TRBJ1-2; 8 nucleotides align to TRBD1. This receptor was obtained from a person aged 65-85 years with COVID-19, enrolled during active disease. Material: peripheral blood. The CDR3 DNA follows: TGTGCCAGCTCCAGGGGGCGCATTTACTCGAGTGGCTACACCTTC. Its protein product is CASSRGRIYSSGYTF.